This passage covers 21 T cell receptor beta chains from one sample sequenced in a study of T cell repertoires in cytomegalovirus infection. TCRdb reprocessed the reads via MiXCR and lists one record per CDR3 protein. The data contain approximately 140,000 distinct CDR3 sequences, 5% to 6.5% of them singletons. Material: PBMCs. These receptors were obtained from a human donor in good health (CMV status not recorded). Some clones in this sample may be carry-over from other donors' samples.

At least ten counts were recorded for this clonotype. The CDR3 nucleotides are TGTGCCAGCAGCTTACGGCGGGGCGGATACAATGAGCAGTTCTTC. Its protein product is CASSLRRGGYNEQFF. V is TRBV7-3 and J is TRBJ2-1; D may be TRBD2 (6 bases). The CDR3 runs to 15 residues. CDR1 is SGHTA, CDR2 FQGTGA, per germline. The V end lost 2 bases, the J end lost 4 bases, and 12 bases lay between the germline ends. The full variable domain, rest sourced from reference TRBV7-3 and TRBJ2-1, is GAGVSQTPSNKVTEKGKYVELRCDPISGHTALYWYRQSLGQGPEFLIYFQGTGAADDSGLPNDRFFAVRPEGSVSTLKIQRTERGDSAVYLCASSLRRGGYNEQFFGPGTRLTVL.

This clonotype has a count of ten or more. V usage is TRBV7-2 and J usage is TRBJ2-7, with unresolved D. The CDR3 consists of 11 residues. The germline CDR1 and CDR2 sequences are SGHTA and FQGNSA. Trimming removed 2 bases from V and 3 bases from J, with 2 bases in between. CDR3 nucleotide sequence: TGTGCCAGCAGCTTAATCTACGAGCAGTACTTC. Protein: CASSLIYEQYF.

This clonotype was observed at least ten times. The chain carries TRBV10-3 and TRBJ1-1; 9 bases match TRBD1. The CDR3 extends over 14 amino acids. Germline trimming cut 7 bases from V and 5 bases from J; bases unmatched to any gene: 8. Germline CDR1 and CDR2: ENHRY and SYGVKD. CDR3 loop: CAINPDRGETEAFF. The CDR3 DNA reads as TGTGCCATCAATCCGGACAGGGGAGAAACTGAAGCTTTCTTT.

At least ten counts were recorded for this clonotype. This chain connects TRBV19 to TRBJ1-2; D unclear. The CDR3 runs 13 residues. Germline V gene lookup returns CDR1 LNHDA and CDR2 SQIVND (reference sequence). The V end lost 4 bases, the J end lost 7 bases, and 13 bases lay between the germline ends. The CDR3 protein is CASSTGLESGYTF. CDR3 coding DNA: TGTGCCAGTAGTACCGGGTTAGAGAGTGGCTACACCTTC.

In its sample, this clonotype was seen many times. The chain is built from TRBV7-2 and TRBJ2-3; possible D gene TRBD2, 6 bases. V lost 4 bases to trimming and J lost 2 bases, with 13 bases between them. The CDR3 is 15 residues long. Germline CDR1 and CDR2: SGHTA and FQGNSA. The CDR3 DNA reads TGTGCCAGCAGCTCGCAGTCGGGGGTCACAGATACGCAGTATTTT. It is translated as CASSSQSGVTDTQYF.

This clonotype was found a few times. J is TRBJ1-6 and V is TRBV12-3 or TRBV12-4; D might be TRBD1 (6 bases). V was clipped by 2 bases and J by 5 bases, with 10 bases between them. The CDR3 runs to 15 residues. The CDR3 loop reads CASSLRQADNSPLHF. The CDR3 DNA reads as TGTGCCAGCAGTTTACGACAGGCCGATAATTCACCCCTCCACTTT.

The chain joins TRBV2 to TRBJ1-5; 7 bases map to TRBD1. Germline V gene lookup returns CDR1 SNHLY and CDR2 FYNNEI. CDR3 size: 13 residues. With V trimmed by 7 bases and J by 4 bases, 4 bases remained unmatched. CDR3 bases: TGTGCCAGCACCGGGACAGAAAATCAGCCCCAGCATTTT. Encoded protein: CASTGTENQPQHF.

This clonotype was detected many times. The chain's CDR3 is CASSYVRNAATNEKLFF. In DNA, the CDR3 is TGTGCCAGCAGTTACGTCAGGAATGCCGCAACTAATGAAAAACTGTTTTTT. The rearrangement uses TRBV6-6 and TRBJ1-4; no definite D call. CDR3 length: 17 residues. Trimming cost V 2 bases and J 0 bases, with 13 bases left between them. CDR1 MNHNY and CDR2 SVGAGI come from the germline V gene (reference sequence).

This rearrangement joins TRBV6-4 to TRBJ2-3; D not resolved. Germline CDR1 is MRHNA and CDR2 is SNTAGT. The CDR3 sequence is 14 residues long. V lost 6 bases, J lost 1 base, and 11 bases lay in between. CDR3 in amino acids: CASRTSIGTDTQYF. DNA for the CDR3: TGTGCCAGCAGGACGAGTATTGGCACAGATACGCAGTATTTT.

This rearrangement joins TRBV20-1 to TRBJ2-4, with TRBD1 identical over 7 bases. The V gene's germline CDR1 is DFQATT and CDR2 SNEGSKA (reference sequence). This CDR3 has 12 residues. Trimming took 6 bases from V and 9 from J; bases not matched to a gene: 8. This CDR3 is CSATRQGPIQYF. Written as DNA, the CDR3 is TGCAGTGCAACCAGACAGGGCCCCATTCAGTACTTC.

This chain joins TRBV6-4 and TRBJ2-4; TRBD1 aligns across 7 bases. The germline V gene has CDR1 MRHNA and CDR2 SNTAGT. This CDR3 is built from 13 residues. V dropped 3 bases and J dropped 9; count of bases not matched to a gene: 5. For the CDR3, the DNA is TGTGCCAGCAGTGAAAGACAGGGCGCCATTCAGTACTTC. This encodes CASSERQGAIQYF.

Ten or more counts support this clonotype. The chain employs TRBV6-2 or TRBV6-3 and TRBJ1-1; D is possibly TRBD1 (6 bases). CDR3 size: 12 residues. The V gene's germline CDR1 is MNHEY and CDR2 SVGEGT. V was cut by 5 bases and J by 13 bases, with 17 bases left in between. The CDR3 sequence is CASSEGHKEGFF. The CDR3 coding sequence is TGTGCCAGCAGTGAGGGACACAAAGAGGGTTTCTTT.

This clonotype was seen ten or more times. The V and J genes are TRBV18 and TRBJ1-1, with a possible D match to TRBD1 (5 bases). Germline CDR1 and CDR2: KGHSH and LQKENI. The ends were cut back, 0 bases at V and 0 bases at J, with 8 bases in the middle. The CDR3 is 15 amino acids. This CDR3 reads CASSPPGPLNTEAFF. The CDR3 region has the DNA TGTGCCAGCTCACCACCGGGGCCTTTGAACACTGAAGCTTTCTTT. Combining the CDR3 with reference TRBV18 and TRBJ1-1 gives the whole variable domain NAGVMQNPRHLVRRRGQEARLRCSPMKGHSHVYWYRQLPEEGLKFMVYLQKENIIDESGMPKERFSAEFPKEGPSILRIQQVVRGDSAAYFCASSPPGPLNTEAFFGQGTRLTVV.

In this sample, this clonotype turned up many times. This sequence joins TRBV12-3 or TRBV12-4 and TRBJ2-7; D uncertain. This CDR3 spans 13 amino acids. Trimming left V 3 bases short and J 3 bases short, with 9 bases between. This CDR3 is CASSFGVLYEQYF. DNA for the CDR3: TGTGCCAGCAGTTTTGGGGTACTCTACGAGCAGTACTTC.

This clonotype was seen many times. The CDR3 spells CAAKPRHLTNEKLFF. CDR3 coding DNA: TGTGCCGCTAAGCCCAGGCATTTAACTAATGAAAAACTGTTTTTT. V is TRBV30 and J is TRBJ1-4; unclear D gene. CDR3 size: 15 residues. Trimming removed 8 bases from V and 1 base from J, with 17 bases in between. Per germline, CDR1 GTSNPN and CDR2 SVGIG (reference sequence).

This clonotype appeared a few times. This chain uses TRBV29-1 with TRBJ1-2; D is possibly TRBD1 (6 bases). The CDR3 is made up of 12 amino acids. Germline loops: CDR1 SQVTM, CDR2 ANQGSEA. The V and J ends lost 3 bases and 4 bases respectively, with 9 bases between them. The CDR3 DNA is TGCAGCGTTGACAAGGGGGGCTATGGCTACACCTTC. Protein sequence: CSVDKGGYGYTF.

This clonotype was picked up many times. V is TRBV7-9 and J is TRBJ2-7, with no clear D. V shed 5 bases and J shed 3 bases, with 14 bases lying between them. The length of the CDR3 is 14 residues. Germline V gene data show CDR1 as SEHNR and CDR2 as FQNEAQ (reference sequence). The CDR3 loop is CASSNTRADYEQYF. For the CDR3, the DNA is TGTGCCAGCAGCAATACCCGGGCGGACTACGAGCAGTACTTC.

This clonotype was seen ten or more times. CDR3 nucleotides: TGTGCCAGCAGCTTAGGGGGTTTGGGGAGAGTTCAGCCCCAGCATTTT. Translated: CASSLGGLGRVQPQHF. The rearrangement joins TRBV7-8 to TRBJ1-5, with no clear D. This CDR3 is built from 16 residues. Germline V gene sequence: CDR1 SGHVS, CDR2 FQNEAQ. Trimming shortened V by 1 base and J by 6 bases, and 16 bases separated the two germline ends.

The chain links TRBV20-1 to TRBJ2-5; D perhaps matches TRBD2 (5 bases). There are 16 residues in the CDR3. V was trimmed by 1 base and J by 5 bases, leaving 20 bases between them. In germline, CDR1 is DFQATT, CDR2 SNEGSKA (reference sequence). CDR3 nucleotides: TGCAGTGCTAGAGCCCTATTGAGGGTAGGAGGCGAGACCCAGTACTTC. Its protein product is CSARALLRVGGETQYF.

This clonotype was detected many times. This chain links TRBV5-5 with TRBJ2-5; D not certain. The CDR3 length is 14 residues. Germline CDR1 and CDR2: SGHKS and YYEKEE (reference sequence). V was cut by 5 bases and J by 5 bases, with 16 bases left in between. CDR3 protein: CASRPDMGLETQYF. CDR3 sequence (DNA): TGTGCCAGCAGACCCGACATGGGGTTGGAGACCCAGTACTTC.

The table lists this clonotype with many counts. The V gene is TRBV7-2, the J gene TRBJ2-7; TRBD1 matches at 12 bases. Germline V gives CDR1 SGHTA, CDR2 FQGNSA. The CDR3 runs to 16 residues. V gave up 4 bases and J gave up 5 bases; unmatched junction bases: 9. This chain's CDR3 is CASSSTGGQGADEQYF. CDR3 bases: TGTGCCAGCAGCTCGACCGGGGGACAGGGGGCAGACGAGCAGTACTTC.